These T cell receptor beta chains were read from a single sample in a study of neurological immune-mediated disorders. TCRdb fed the 5' RACE reads into MiXCR, producing one record per CDR3 protein. The sample holds 70,000 to 95,000 distinct CDR3 sequences, under 15% seen once. The sequencing input was PBMCs. These receptors were collected from a female donor with HTLV-1-associated myelopathy (HAM/TSP). Both conserved end residues are part of each CDR3. The D gene is left open where the match is weak. Only part of the rows carry a size: once, few, many, or a class if the clone is expanded.

d_call: TRBD1; j_call: TRBJ2-7; cdr3_length: 14; clone_size: many; v_call: TRBV5-1; cdr3_nt: TGCGCCAGCAGCACAGGGACAGGGGGATACGAGCAGTACTTC; cdr3_aa: CASSTGTGGYEQYF
d_call: NA; j_call: TRBJ2-1; cdr3_length: 15; clone_size: many; v_call: TRBV12-3/TRBV12-4; cdr3_nt: TGTGCCAGCAGTTTAGGGCCTCCAGGTTACAATGAGCAGTTCTTC; cdr3_aa: CASSLGPPGYNEQFF
d_call: TRBD2; j_call: TRBJ2-1; cdr3_length: 13; clone_size: many; v_call: TRBV2; cdr3_nt: TGTGCCAGCAAGGACGGGGGGGTCCATGAGCAGTTCTTC; cdr3_aa: CASKDGGVHEQFF
d_call: TRBD2; j_call: TRBJ2-5; cdr3_length: 14; clone_size: medium-sized; v_call: TRBV20-1; cdr3_nt: TGCAGTGCTAGAGATTTAGCGGGGAGAGAGACCCAGTACTTC; cdr3_aa: CSARDLAGRETQYF
d_call: NA; j_call: TRBJ2-1; cdr3_length: 17; clone_size: many; v_call: TRBV5-1; cdr3_nt: TGCGCCAGCAGCCCAGACCTTCAGGGTTCCCCCTACAATGAGCAGTTCTTC; cdr3_aa: CASSPDLQGSPYNEQFF
d_call: NA; j_call: TRBJ2-7; cdr3_length: 16; clone_size: many; v_call: TRBV4-1; cdr3_nt: TGCGCCAGCAGCCACCCGTCTGGGGGGAGCTCCTACGAGCAGTACTTC; cdr3_aa: CASSHPSGGSSYEQYF
d_call: TRBD2; j_call: TRBJ2-1; cdr3_length: 15; clone_size: many; v_call: TRBV5-1; cdr3_nt: TGCGCCAGCAGCCGATCTAGCGGGGGGTCGGATGAGCAGTTCTTC; cdr3_aa: CASSRSSGGSDEQFF
d_call: NA; j_call: TRBJ2-2; cdr3_length: 15; clone_size: once; v_call: TRBV5-1; cdr3_nt: TGCGCCAGCAGACATCCTGACAGGAACACCGGGGAGCTGTTTTTT; cdr3_aa: CASRHPDRNTGELFF
d_call: TRBD1; j_call: TRBJ1-4; cdr3_length: 16; clone_size: many; v_call: TRBV5-1; cdr3_nt: TGCGCCAGCAGCTTGGATGGACAGGGTACCGGTGAAAAACTGTTTTTT; cdr3_aa: CASSLDGQGTGEKLFF
d_call: TRBD1; j_call: TRBJ1-2; cdr3_length: 15; clone_size: many; v_call: TRBV6-1; cdr3_nt: TGTGCCAGCAGTGTTCCGGGACAGGGGGACTATGGCTACACCTTC; cdr3_aa: CASSVPGQGDYGYTF
d_call: NA; j_call: TRBJ1-4; cdr3_length: 13; clone_size: many; v_call: TRBV25-1; cdr3_nt: TGTGCCAGCAGTGAATTTACTAATGAAAAACTGTTTTTT; cdr3_aa: CASSEFTNEKLFF
d_call: TRBD2; j_call: TRBJ2-5; cdr3_length: 15; clone_size: many; v_call: TRBV9; cdr3_nt: TGTGCCAGCAGCGCTAGCGGGGGGAACCAAGAGACCCAGTACTTC; cdr3_aa: CASSASGGNQETQYF
d_call: TRBD2; j_call: TRBJ2-1; cdr3_length: 16; clone_size: many; v_call: TRBV29-1; cdr3_nt: TGCAGCGTTGAAGGGTGGGGCAAGCGGGGGGAATTTGAGCAGTTCTTC; cdr3_aa: CSVEGWGKRGEFEQFF
d_call: NA; j_call: TRBJ2-1; cdr3_length: 15; clone_size: many; v_call: TRBV11-2; cdr3_nt: TGTGCCAGCACCAGGGGGGCGGACGGATACAATGAGCAGTTCTTC; cdr3_aa: CASTRGADGYNEQFF
d_call: NA; j_call: TRBJ2-3; cdr3_length: 12; clone_size: many; v_call: TRBV7-9; cdr3_nt: TGTGCCAGCAGCTCGCACAGAGGGACGCAGTATTTT; cdr3_aa: CASSSHRGTQYF
d_call: NA; j_call: TRBJ2-5; cdr3_length: 14; clone_size: many; v_call: TRBV12-3/TRBV12-4; cdr3_nt: TGTGCCAGCAACGCGAGGGGGGGTCAAGAGACCCAGTACTTC; cdr3_aa: CASNARGGQETQYF
d_call: TRBD1; j_call: TRBJ2-1; cdr3_length: 14; clone_size: many; v_call: TRBV12-3/TRBV12-4; cdr3_nt: TGTGCCAGCACCGGGACAGGAGGAGGCAATGAGCAGTTCTTC; cdr3_aa: CASTGTGGGNEQFF
d_call: NA; j_call: TRBJ1-6; cdr3_length: 13; clone_size: many; v_call: TRBV2; cdr3_nt: TGTGCCGGTACGAAGCTCAATGGTTCACCCCTCCACTTT; cdr3_aa: CAGTKLNGSPLHF
d_call: NA; j_call: TRBJ2-5; cdr3_length: 13; clone_size: NA; v_call: TRBV10-3; cdr3_nt: TGTGCCACCCACGACCGGACCCAAGAGACCCAGTACTTC; cdr3_aa: CATHDRTQETQYF
d_call: TRBD2; j_call: TRBJ2-3; cdr3_length: 15; clone_size: many; v_call: TRBV24-1; cdr3_nt: TGTGCCACCAGTGAGGCTAGCGGGGGGGCAGATACGCAGTATTTT; cdr3_aa: CATSEASGGADTQYF
d_call: TRBD1; j_call: TRBJ2-7; cdr3_length: 13; clone_size: many; v_call: TRBV5-1; cdr3_nt: TGCGCCAGCACCCTGGACAGGGAAAGCGAGCAGTACTTC; cdr3_aa: CASTLDRESEQYF
d_call: TRBD1; j_call: TRBJ2-7; cdr3_length: 13; clone_size: many; v_call: TRBV6-5; cdr3_nt: TGTGCCAGCAGTTACTCAACAGGGGACGAGCAGTACTTC; cdr3_aa: CASSYSTGDEQYF
d_call: TRBD1; j_call: TRBJ1-1; cdr3_length: 14; clone_size: NA; v_call: TRBV6-5; cdr3_nt: TGTGCCAGCAGTGCTCCGACAGGGAGGACTGAAGCTTTCTTT; cdr3_aa: CASSAPTGRTEAFF
d_call: NA; j_call: TRBJ1-1; cdr3_length: 13; clone_size: many; v_call: TRBV28; cdr3_nt: TGTGCCAGCAGACAGACCATCATCACTGAAGCTTTCTTT; cdr3_aa: CASRQTIITEAFF
d_call: TRBD1; j_call: TRBJ2-5; cdr3_length: 16; clone_size: many; v_call: TRBV10-3; cdr3_nt: TGTGCCACCAACCCGGGACAGGGTGGACGGTCCGAGACCCAGTACTTC; cdr3_aa: CATNPGQGGRSETQYF
d_call: TRBD2; j_call: TRBJ2-1; cdr3_length: 16; clone_size: many; v_call: TRBV9; cdr3_nt: TGTGCCAGCAGCGTGGCTAGCGGGGGGAGGAGGAATGAGCAGTTCTTC; cdr3_aa: CASSVASGGRRNEQFF
d_call: NA; j_call: TRBJ1-1; cdr3_length: 15; clone_size: many; v_call: TRBV5-5; cdr3_nt: TGTGTCAGCAGCCCGTCCGGGTCCTTATACACTGAAGCTTTCTTT; cdr3_aa: CVSSPSGSLYTEAFF
d_call: NA; j_call: TRBJ1-6; cdr3_length: 15; clone_size: many; v_call: TRBV6-1; cdr3_nt: TGTGCCAGCAACGAGGCGGCAGGCTATAATTCACCCCTCCACTTT; cdr3_aa: CASNEAAGYNSPLHF
d_call: TRBD2; j_call: TRBJ2-2; cdr3_length: 14; clone_size: many; v_call: TRBV20-1; cdr3_nt: TGCAGTGCTTCCCGGGGGGGGGCCGACGGGGAGCTGTTTTTT; cdr3_aa: CSASRGGADGELFF
d_call: TRBD2; j_call: TRBJ2-1; cdr3_length: 17; clone_size: many; v_call: TRBV4-2; cdr3_nt: TGTGCCAGCAGTCACAGCCCTGCGGCTAGCGGTTGGAATGAGCAGTTCTTC; cdr3_aa: CASSHSPAASGWNEQFF
d_call: TRBD1; j_call: TRBJ1-5; cdr3_length: 16; clone_size: many; v_call: TRBV6-1; cdr3_nt: TGTGCCAGCAGTGAAATATATGACAGGGACAATCAGCCCCAGCATTTT; cdr3_aa: CASSEIYDRDNQPQHF
d_call: TRBD1; j_call: TRBJ2-2; cdr3_length: 15; clone_size: many; v_call: TRBV5-1; cdr3_nt: TGCGCCAGCAGCTTCCGACAGGGGAGAGGCGGGGAGCTGTTTTTT; cdr3_aa: CASSFRQGRGGELFF
d_call: TRBD1; j_call: TRBJ2-1; cdr3_length: 13; clone_size: many; v_call: TRBV4-1; cdr3_nt: TGCGCCAGCAGCCAAGATATGGGGACAGGGGAGTTCTTC; cdr3_aa: CASSQDMGTGEFF
d_call: TRBD1; j_call: TRBJ2-3; cdr3_length: 15; clone_size: many; v_call: TRBV2; cdr3_nt: TGTGCCAGCAGTGACGGGACAGGGAGCACAGATACGCAGTATTTT; cdr3_aa: CASSDGTGSTDTQYF
d_call: NA; j_call: TRBJ1-2; cdr3_length: 12; clone_size: many; v_call: TRBV12-3/TRBV12-4; cdr3_nt: TGTGCCAGCTCTCGGGGAGACTATGGCTACACCTTC; cdr3_aa: CASSRGDYGYTF
d_call: NA; j_call: TRBJ2-7; cdr3_length: 12; clone_size: many; v_call: TRBV6-5; cdr3_nt: TGTGCCAGCGGAAACATTCCCTACGAGCAGTACTTC; cdr3_aa: CASGNIPYEQYF
d_call: TRBD2; j_call: TRBJ2-2; cdr3_length: 17; clone_size: many; v_call: TRBV7-2; cdr3_nt: TGTGCCAGCAGCCAACTAGCGGGGGGGCCACGTACCGGGGAGCTGTTTTTT; cdr3_aa: CASSQLAGGPRTGELFF
d_call: TRBD2; j_call: TRBJ2-1; cdr3_length: 15; clone_size: many; v_call: TRBV12-3/TRBV12-4; cdr3_nt: TGTGCCAGCAGCCCGAATAGCGGGGGCCTGTATGAGCAGTTCTTC; cdr3_aa: CASSPNSGGLYEQFF
d_call: TRBD1; j_call: TRBJ2-1; cdr3_length: 15; clone_size: many; v_call: TRBV12-3/TRBV12-4; cdr3_nt: TGTGCCAGCAGTTTAGGGACAGGGGGCTGGAATGAGCAGTTCTTC; cdr3_aa: CASSLGTGGWNEQFF
d_call: TRBD1; j_call: TRBJ2-5; cdr3_length: 15; clone_size: many; v_call: TRBV28; cdr3_nt: TGTGCCAGCAGTTCCACAGGGGGGAGACAAGAGACCCAGTACTTC; cdr3_aa: CASSSTGGRQETQYF
d_call: NA; j_call: TRBJ1-5; cdr3_length: 14; clone_size: many; v_call: TRBV7-8; cdr3_nt: TGTGCCAGCAGCTTCGGGGCGTCCTATCAGCCCCAGCATTTT; cdr3_aa: CASSFGASYQPQHF
d_call: NA; j_call: TRBJ1-5; cdr3_length: 10; clone_size: many; v_call: TRBV20-1; cdr3_nt: TGCAGTGCTGGACCTAGGCCCCAGCATTTT; cdr3_aa: CSAGPRPQHF
d_call: NA; j_call: TRBJ2-7; cdr3_length: 13; clone_size: many; v_call: TRBV9; cdr3_nt: TGTGCCAGCAGCGTAGGGCTCAGGGACGAGCAGTACTTC; cdr3_aa: CASSVGLRDEQYF
d_call: TRBD1; j_call: TRBJ1-5; cdr3_length: 15; clone_size: NA; v_call: TRBV10-3; cdr3_nt: TGTGCCATCAGTCCCGGGACAGGGAGCAATCAGCCCCAGCATTTT; cdr3_aa: CAISPGTGSNQPQHF
d_call: NA; j_call: TRBJ2-5; cdr3_length: 12; clone_size: many; v_call: TRBV12-3/TRBV12-4; cdr3_nt: TGTGCCAGCAGTTTCATTCAAGAGACCCAGTACTTC; cdr3_aa: CASSFIQETQYF